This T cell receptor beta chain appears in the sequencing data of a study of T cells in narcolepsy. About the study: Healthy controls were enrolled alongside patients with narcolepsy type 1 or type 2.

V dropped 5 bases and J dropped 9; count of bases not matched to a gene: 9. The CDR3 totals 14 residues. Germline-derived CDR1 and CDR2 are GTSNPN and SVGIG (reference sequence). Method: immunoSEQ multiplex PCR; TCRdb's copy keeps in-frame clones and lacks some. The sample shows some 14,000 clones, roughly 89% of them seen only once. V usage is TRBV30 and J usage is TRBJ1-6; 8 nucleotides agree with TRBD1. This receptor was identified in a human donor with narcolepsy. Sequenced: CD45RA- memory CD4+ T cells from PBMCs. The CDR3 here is CAWSAGQGSSPLHF. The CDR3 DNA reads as TGTGCCTGGTCAGCCGGACAGGGAAGTTCACCCCTCCACTTT.